A selection of T cell receptor beta chains follows, all from one sample in a study of blood T cells in healthy people across ages. Via MiXCR, TCRdb re-called the 5' RACE reads, giving one row per CDR3 protein. The table lists 600,000 to 900,000 distinct CDR3 sequences, around 24% of them singletons. The data also belong to a second study, concerning T cells of mothers and their children.

Sequencing was done on a sample of blood. The receptors stem from a boy aged 5-17 years in good health. CDR3s include the opening cysteine and the closing phenylalanine or tryptophan. The D gene is left open where the match is weak. Not all rows give a size; the values are once, few, many and, for expanded clones, a class.

cdr3_nt | cdr3_aa | cdr3_length | clone_size | j_call | v_call | d_call
TGCGCCAGCAGCTGGCCCCTTGGCGGGGTGGACCAAGAGACCCAGTACTTC | CASSWPLGGVDQETQYF | 17 | . | TRBJ2-5 | TRBV5-1 | .
TGTGCCATCAGTGAGGGACTAGGGCTTATTGATACGCAGTATTTT | CAISEGLGLIDTQYF | 15 | few | TRBJ2-3 | TRBV10-3 | TRBD2
TGTGCCAGCAGCCCAAGTACAGGGGAGGGCTACGAGCAGTACTTC | CASSPSTGEGYEQYF | 15 | few | TRBJ2-7 | TRBV9 | .
TGCGCCAGCAGTTTTGGGTCAGGGGAAGCTTTCTTT | CASSFGSGEAFF | 12 | . | TRBJ1-1 | TRBV12-3/TRBV12-4 | .
TGTGCCAGCAGCTTAGTTCCGGGGGCGCCTAAGGCCGGGGCCAACGTCCTGACTTTC | CASSLVPGAPKAGANVLTF | 19 | . | TRBJ2-6 | TRBV7-9 | .
TGTGCCAGCAGCTTAGGTGCGGACGGGGGGCCTTCCTACGAGCAGTACTTC | CASSLGADGGPSYEQYF | 17 | . | TRBJ2-7 | TRBV13 | .
TGTGCCATCAGTGCCTCAGGGGTCGGGGATGAAAAACTGTTTTTT | CAISASGVGDEKLFF | 15 | . | TRBJ1-4 | TRBV10-3 | .
TGCAGCGTCGCCCGTAGACAGCCCAACACTGAAGCTTTCTTT | CSVARRQPNTEAFF | 14 | few | TRBJ1-1 | TRBV29-1 | .
TGCGCCAGCAGAGCAGAGCAGACCCAGTACTTC | CASRAEQTQYF | 11 | few | TRBJ2-5 | TRBV5-1 | .
TGTGCCTGGGGAAGCCCTACAGATACGCAGTATTTT | CAWGSPTDTQYF | 12 | . | TRBJ2-3 | TRBV30 | .
TGCAGTGTACAGGGGGCTAGCACAGATACGCAGTATTTT | CSVQGASTDTQYF | 13 | . | TRBJ2-3 | TRBV20-1 | TRBD1
TGTGCCGCCAGTGCCGCGGGACAGGGAAATCAGCCCCAGCATTTT | CAASAAGQGNQPQHF | 15 | . | TRBJ1-5 | TRBV24-1 | TRBD1
TGTGCCACCAGCAGACTTGTACGGACAGGGGACGATCAGCCCCAGCATTTT | CATSRLVRTGDDQPQHF | 17 | many | TRBJ1-5 | TRBV15 | TRBD1
TGTGCCAGCAGCTTAGAGACAGGGGAGGGGGAAAAACTGTTTTTT | CASSLETGEGEKLFF | 15 | . | TRBJ1-4 | TRBV7-6 | TRBD1
TGCAGCGTTCAAAGGGATAGGGGAGAAAATGGCTACACCTTC | CSVQRDRGENGYTF | 14 | . | TRBJ1-2 | TRBV29-1 | .
TGCAGCGTTGACGGGGGCTGGGGCTATGGCTACACCTTC | CSVDGGWGYGYTF | 13 | . | TRBJ1-2 | TRBV29-1 | .
TGTGCCAGCAGTTCGGTGGACAGGGCGAACACTGAAGCTTTCTTT | CASSSVDRANTEAFF | 15 | . | TRBJ1-1 | TRBV6-5 | TRBD1
TGCGCCAGCAGCGACGGGTACGACTACACCTTC | CASSDGYDYTF | 11 | . | TRBJ1-2 | TRBV5-1 | .
TGCGCCAGCAGCTTGCAGGTGGGGAGTGGGGCCAACGTCCTGACTTTC | CASSLQVGSGANVLTF | 16 | few | TRBJ2-6 | TRBV5-1 | .
TGTGCCAGCAGTGACTCTTCGGCGAGCTCCTACAATGAGCAGTTCTTC | CASSDSSASSYNEQFF | 16 | . | TRBJ2-1 | TRBV6-4 | .
TGTGCCAGCAGCCCGGGACCGCCGTGCGAGCAGTACTTC | CASSPGPPCEQYF | 13 | few | TRBJ2-7 | TRBV6-2/TRBV6-3 | .
TGCGCTAGCACAGCGGGGGCGCTCAATGAGCAGTTCTTC | CASTAGALNEQFF | 13 | . | TRBJ2-1 | TRBV5-1 | TRBD2
TGTGCCAGCAAGCCCTCAGATAATGAAAAACTGTTTTTT | CASKPSDNEKLFF | 13 | few | TRBJ1-4 | TRBV12-3/TRBV12-4 | .
TGTGCCAGCAGCTATCCCCTTACCAGCCCTAACTATGGCTACACCTTC | CASSYPLTSPNYGYTF | 16 | few | TRBJ1-2 | TRBV7-9 | .
TGCGCCAGCAGCTCACAGGGGTCTAGCTCCTACGAGCAGTACTTC | CASSSQGSSSYEQYF | 15 | . | TRBJ2-7 | TRBV5-1 | TRBD1
TGTGCTAGCGGCCCAGGGGGGGGCAATGAGCAGTTCTTC | CASGPGGGNEQFF | 13 | . | TRBJ2-1 | TRBV7-7 | .
TGTGCCAGCAGTCCCAGGGGTTCTGGAAACACCATATATTTT | CASSPRGSGNTIYF | 14 | many | TRBJ1-3 | TRBV12-3/TRBV12-4 | .
TGCGCCAGCAGCGCCTCTAGCGGGGGGGAAGAGACCCAGTACTTC | CASSASSGGEETQYF | 15 | . | TRBJ2-5 | TRBV5-1 | TRBD2
TGTGCCATCTTACAGGGGGCAAACTACGAGCAGTACTTC | CAILQGANYEQYF | 13 | few | TRBJ2-7 | TRBV7-9 | TRBD1
TGTGCCAGCAGCCAAGGGAGGAGGTACTTC | CASSQGRRYF | 10 | . | TRBJ2-4 | TRBV28 | .
TGTGCCACCAGCAGGGACGGGGGTGCTACAGATACGCAGTATTTT | CATSRDGGATDTQYF | 15 | . | TRBJ2-3 | TRBV15 | .
TGTGCCAGCACCGCTAGCGGGGGATACAACGAGCAGTTCTTC | CASTASGGYNEQFF | 14 | . | TRBJ2-1 | TRBV7-2 | TRBD2
TGTGCCAGCAGCTACCTGGAACGGAATACCTATGGCTACACCTTC | CASSYLERNTYGYTF | 15 | . | TRBJ1-2 | TRBV5-6 | .
TGTGCCAGCAGTTACGGGGGGACAGGGGACGAAAAACTGTTTTTT | CASSYGGTGDEKLFF | 15 | . | TRBJ1-4 | TRBV6-6 | TRBD1
TGTGCCAGCAGGGCACCCCAGGGATGGGGTAATGAAAAACTGTTTTTT | CASRAPQGWGNEKLFF | 16 | few | TRBJ1-4 | TRBV2 | .
TGTGCCGGCAGGACTTTTAGGATAGGTGAAAAACTGTTTTTT | CAGRTFRIGEKLFF | 14 | few | TRBJ1-4 | TRBV12-3/TRBV12-4 | .